This TCR beta chain came from a study of blood T cell repertoires in COVID-19. Study-wide context: COVID-19 samples, acute and convalescent, were from the United States, Italy and Spain. PBMCs, B-cell-depleted T cells, or T cells provided the cDNA or gDNA that made up the material.

Clones were sequenced by immunoSEQ multiplex PCR, and TCRdb holds only the in-frame ones, with some missing. The data hold under 70,000 clones, with about 80% observed a single time. Germline loops: CDR1 SGHDN, CDR2 FVKESK. Trimming removed 4 bases from V and 1 base from J; junction bases left unmatched: 10. The length of the CDR3 is 18 residues. This chain connects TRBV14 to TRBJ2-5, with 12 bases aligning to TRBD1. This clonotype was sampled from a human donor in a cohort sampled during active COVID-19. The sequenced material came from peripheral blood. The CDR3 region is CASSPGTGGLPLQETQYF. CDR3 bases: TGTGCCAGCAGCCCGGGGACAGGGGGCCTCCCACTCCAAGAGACCCAGTACTTC.